This entry describes one TCR beta chain. Into CD45RA+ naive and CD45RA-negative memory subsets, the CD4+ cells were split. This record comes from a study of shared clonotypes between healthy human individuals. Trimming took off 2 bases at V and 5 bases at J, with 12 bases between the two ends. Germline V gene data show CDR1 as MNHNS and CDR2 as SASEGT. The CDR3 has 14 amino acids. Each replicate PCR on the sorted subsets used roughly 200 ng DNA (around 30,000 T cell genomes). Assay used: immunoSEQ multiplex PCR; TCRdb lists only in-frame clones, some missing. The profile shows about 1 million clones, more than 60% of them singletons.

The sample taken for sequencing was memory CD4+ T cells sorted from blood. This sample's subset: CD45RA-negative fraction. The rearrangement uses TRBV6-1 and TRBJ1-2; no definite D call. The origin of this receptor is a young man in good health. CDR3 sequence reads: CASSESGSRYGYTF. CDR3 sequence (DNA): TGTGCCAGCAGTGAATCCGGGAGCCGGTATGGCTACACCTTC.